Below, 27 T cell receptor beta chains from the same sample are listed, as sequenced in a study of T-cell memory formation after mild COVID-19. TCRdb redid the calling of the 5' RACE reads with MiXCR, one entry per CDR3 protein. The sample lists a few hundred thousand distinct CDR3 sequences, around 30% occurring once. The sequencing sample was made of PBMCs or a T cell subset sorted from them (not recorded which). The receptors shown here come from an adult woman who had mild COVID-19 (a few samples of this study predate the infection). Cell type and time point are not known.

The chain carries TRBV12-3 or TRBV12-4 and TRBJ2-3, with D unclear. Trimming took 5 bases from V and 5 from J, leaving 8 bases between them. The CDR3 is 12 amino acids. CDR3 sequence: CASSPMRDTQYF. CDR3 DNA sequence: TGTGCCAGCAGTCCTATGAGAGATACGCAGTATTTT.

V usage is TRBV7-8 and J usage is TRBJ1-2; 8 bases line up with TRBD1. The CDR3 consists of 17 residues. CDR1 is SGHVS and CDR2 is FQNEAQ in the germline V gene. The J segment lost 1 base and the V segment lost 6 bases, leaving 13 bases of the junction unmatched. The CDR3 reads CASRGDRGAHGNYGYTF. In DNA, the CDR3 is TGTGCCAGCAGGGGAGACAGGGGAGCCCACGGTAACTATGGCTACACCTTC.

V is TRBV7-8 and J is TRBJ1-4, with D possibly TRBD1 on 5 matching bases. Trimming removed 4 bases at V and 3 bases at J, with 15 bases between. The germline V gene has CDR1 SGHVS and CDR2 FQNEAQ. CDR3 length: 16 residues. This CDR3 is CASSSRWGGPNEKLFF. The CDR3 DNA is TGTGCCAGCAGCTCCCGGTGGGGGGGACCTAATGAAAAACTGTTTTTT.

This clonotype was counted between two and nine times. This chain links TRBV5-1 with TRBJ1-1, with D unclear. This CDR3 region has 16 residues. Germline V CDR1 and CDR2: SGHRS, YFSETQ. Trimming left V 0 bases short and J 1 base short, with 13 bases between. CDR3 sequence reads: CASSLGAGSQNTEAFF. The CDR3 DNA reads as TGCGCCAGCAGCTTGGGGGCGGGTAGCCAGAACACTGAAGCTTTCTTT.

In DNA, the CDR3 is TGCAGTGCTAGAGATGAATTTCTGACAGGGTACCCTCAGCCCCAGCATTTT. This codes for CSARDEFLTGYPQPQHF. This rearrangement joins TRBV20-1 to TRBJ1-5; TRBD1 aligns across 7 bases. Trimming took 0 bases from V and 6 from J; bases not matched to a gene: 14. Per the germline V gene, CDR1 is DFQATT and CDR2 is SNEGSKA (reference sequence). CDR3 length: 17 residues.

V usage is TRBV12-3 or TRBV12-4 and J usage is TRBJ2-1, with D perhaps given as TRBD1 or TRBD2 (6 bases each). The CDR3 has 14 amino acids. The V gene lost 6 bases and the J gene lost 8 bases, with 17 bases spanning the gap. Here the CDR3 reads CASRGLAPGDEQFF. In DNA form, the CDR3 reads TGTGCCAGCAGGGGACTTGCCCCAGGGGATGAGCAGTTCTTC.

This chain links TRBV6-2 or TRBV6-3 with TRBJ2-7, with TRBD2 identical over 7 bases. The CDR3 has 12 amino acids. Germline CDR1 reads MNHEY; CDR2 reads SVGEGT. The ends lost 6 bases at V and 2 bases at J; junction bases unmatched: 1. For the CDR3, the DNA is TGTGCCAGCAGAACTAGCGCCTACGAGCAGTACTTC. This sequence encodes CASRTSAYEQYF.

This clonotype has just a few counts. The CDR3 sequence is CASSLGTEQFF. In DNA form, the CDR3 reads TGTGCCAGCAGTCTTGGGACAGAGCAGTTCTTC. The V gene is TRBV12-3 or TRBV12-4, the J gene TRBJ2-1; a possible D gene is TRBD1 (6 bases). V was shortened by 5 bases and J by 10 bases, with 9 bases between the two germline ends. This CDR3 spans 11 amino acids.

The gene calls are TRBV4-1 and TRBJ2-1, with D possibly matching TRBD2 (6 bases). The CDR3 spans 14 residues. Per germline, CDR1 MGHRA and CDR2 YSYEKL. Trimming took 2 bases from V and 10 from J, leaving 15 bases between them. The CDR3 loop reads CASSQYGGAPEQFF. The CDR3 DNA follows: TGCGCCAGCAGCCAATACGGAGGGGCCCCGGAGCAGTTCTTC.

The chain is built from TRBV7-3 and TRBJ2-3; D gene ambiguous. This CDR3 region has 14 residues. CDR1 and CDR2 (germline): SGHTA, FQGTGA. With 2 bases removed from V and 0 bases from J, the gap between germline ends came to 6 bases. In DNA, the CDR3 is TGTGCCAGCAGCTTATATACAAGCACAGATACGCAGTATTTT. It yields the protein CASSLYTSTDTQYF.

This clonotype has only a few counts. The chain employs TRBV28 and TRBJ2-2; perhaps TRBD1 as D (6 bases). The ends were cut back, 4 bases at V and 1 base at J, with 13 bases in the middle. Germline CDR1 is MDHEN and CDR2 is SYDVKM. There are 16 residues in the CDR3. The CDR3 DNA reads as TGTGCCAGCAGTTCCACCTACAGGGTGAACACCGGGGAGCTGTTTTTT. It encodes CASSSTYRVNTGELFF.

CDR3 sequence (DNA): TGTGCCAGCAGCCAGGGACAACTTACAGATACGCAGTATTTT. Protein sequence: CASSQGQLTDTQYF. The V gene is TRBV3-1, the J gene TRBJ2-3; possibly TRBD1 for D (6 bases). Trimming took 3 bases from V and 3 from J, leaving 10 bases between them. The CDR3 loop spans 14 amino acids. From germline, CDR1 is LGHDT and CDR2 YNNKEL (reference sequence).

The chain carries TRBV5-5 and TRBJ1-1; 7 nucleotides align to TRBD1. Germline CDR1 is SGHKS and CDR2 is YYEKEE (reference sequence). The CDR3 loop spans 14 amino acids. J was trimmed by 3 bases and V by 4 bases; bases with no gene match: 6. CDR3 in DNA: TGTGCCAGCAGCCGTACAGGGGTCCACACTGAAGCTTTCTTT. Its translation: CASSRTGVHTEAFF.

The chain uses TRBV10-3 and TRBJ2-1, with no clear D. Trimming took 3 bases from V and 4 from J, leaving 13 bases between them. The germline gives CDR1 ENHRY, CDR2 SYGVKD. CDR3 length: 15 amino acids. The CDR3 loop is CAISDGLEPYNEQFF. As DNA, the CDR3 is TGTGCCATCAGTGATGGGCTAGAGCCTTACAATGAGCAGTTCTTC.

The chain is built from TRBV3-1 and TRBJ2-7, with 7 bases fitting TRBD2. CDR3 length: 16 residues. Germline V gives CDR1 LGHDT, CDR2 YNNKEL (reference sequence). V dropped 2 bases and J dropped 5; count of bases not matched to a gene: 12. The CDR3 loop is CASSQPASGGAHEQYF. In DNA form, the CDR3 reads TGTGCCAGCAGCCAACCTGCGTCGGGGGGAGCCCACGAGCAGTACTTC.

The CDR3 region has the DNA TGTGCCAGCAGTTTCCTAGCCGATGAGCAGTTCTTC. Protein sequence: CASSFLADEQFF. This chain links TRBV12-3 or TRBV12-4 with TRBJ2-1, with D possibly TRBD2 on 5 matching bases. The CDR3 has 12 residues. V lost 3 bases to trimming and J lost 8 bases, with 8 bases between them.

CDR3 sequence: CASSSGTTSSTDTQYF. In DNA, the CDR3 is TGTGCCAGCAGCTCCGGGACTACATCTAGCACAGATACGCAGTATTTT. V and J are TRBV7-8 and TRBJ2-3; the match to TRBD2 covers 7 bases. The CDR3 spans 16 residues. CDR1 and CDR2 from the germline V gene are SGHVS and FQNEAQ. V trimming: 4 bases; J trimming: 0 bases; junction bases outside the gene matches: 7.

V gene TRBV11-2 combines with J gene TRBJ2-1; 7 bases line up with TRBD2. The CDR3 runs 16 residues. CDR1 and CDR2 (germline): SGHAT, FQNNGV. The V segment lost 0 bases and the J segment 6 bases; nucleotides outside the gene matches: 8. The CDR3 is CASSLDGLGGFNEQFF. CDR3 DNA sequence: TGTGCCAGCAGCTTAGATGGACTAGGCGGGTTCAATGAGCAGTTCTTC.

V and J are TRBV29-1 and TRBJ2-1, with 13 bases matching TRBD2. This CDR3 contains 14 residues. Germline V lookup: CDR1 SQVTM, CDR2 ANQGSEA. The CDR3 sequence is CSQKGLAGEGEQFF. The CDR3 region has the DNA TGCAGTCAAAAAGGACTAGCGGGAGAAGGTGAGCAGTTCTTC.

This chain connects TRBV6-2 or TRBV6-3 to TRBJ1-2; D is undetermined. Germline V gene lookup returns CDR1 MNHEY and CDR2 SVGEGT. The CDR3 is made up of 11 amino acids. Between the trimmed V and J ends, which lost 2 bases and 9 bases, there was a span of 7 bases. CDR3 residues: CASSYDGSYTF. As DNA, the CDR3 is TGTGCCAGCAGTTACGATGGGAGCTACACCTTC.

The chain has TRBV7-9 and TRBJ2-3; TRBD2 matches at 7 bases. The CDR3 contains 16 residues. V was clipped by 4 bases and J by 6 bases; unmatched bases: 13. Germline CDR1 and CDR2: SEHNR and FQNEAQ (reference sequence). CDR3 nucleotides: TGTGCCAGCAGCTCGCCGGTGGCGGGAGTTTTGGATACGCAGTATTTT. Its protein product is CASSSPVAGVLDTQYF.

The chain recombines TRBV5-6 with TRBJ1-5; TRBD1 matches 7 bases. CDR3 length: 15 amino acids. Per germline, CDR1 SGHDT and CDR2 YYEEEE. V was clipped by 2 bases and J by 8 bases; unmatched bases: 10. The CDR3 loop reads CASSLGGGAPEPQHF. CDR3 sequence (DNA): TGTGCCAGCAGCTTAGGGGGCGGGGCCCCGGAGCCCCAGCATTTT.

The rearrangement joins TRBV7-9 to TRBJ2-7; the D gene is possibly TRBD2 (5 bases). This CDR3 region has 15 residues. Trimming took off 3 bases at V and 4 bases at J, with 16 bases between the two ends. Germline V gene sequence: CDR1 SEHNR, CDR2 FQNEAQ (reference sequence). The CDR3 coding sequence is TGTGCCAGCAGCTTGGTGGACTCCGTTTGGTACGAGCAGTACTTC. It yields the protein CASSLVDSVWYEQYF. The whole variable domain, filled in from reference TRBV7-9 and TRBJ2-7, reads DTGVSQNPRHKITKRGQNVTFRCDPISEHNRLYWYRQTLGQGPEFLTYFQNEAQLEKSRLLSDRFSAERPKGSFSTLEIQRTEQGDSAMYLCASSLVDSVWYEQYFGPGTRLTVT.

The gene calls are TRBV4-1 and TRBJ1-4; D unclear. The V gene's germline CDR1 is MGHRA and CDR2 YSYEKL. CDR3 length equals 15 residues. V lost 2 bases and J 0 bases, leaving 7 bases between the germline ends. CDR3 in amino acids: CASSQPGATNEKLFF. CDR3 sequence (DNA): TGCGCCAGCAGCCAACCAGGAGCAACTAATGAAAAACTGTTTTTT.

This clonotype was seen more than once but under ten times. V usage is TRBV14 and J usage is TRBJ1-1; D not certain. V gave up 6 bases and J gave up 0 bases, with 11 bases separating them. Germline CDR1 and CDR2: SGHDN and FVKESK. The CDR3 runs 14 residues. CDR3 in amino acids: CASSREWMNTEAFF. CDR3 nucleotides: TGTGCCAGCAGTCGGGAATGGATGAACACTGAAGCTTTCTTT.

The chain employs TRBV5-1 and TRBJ1-1, with TRBD1 identical over 9 bases. Germline CDR1 reads SGHRS; CDR2 reads YFSETQ. The length of the CDR3 is 15 residues. With V trimmed by 0 bases and J by 4 bases, 4 bases remained unmatched. The CDR3 here is CASSLGDRAPTEAFF. In nucleotides, the CDR3 is TGCGCCAGCAGCTTGGGGGACAGGGCGCCCACTGAAGCTTTCTTT.

The chain uses TRBV3-1 and TRBJ1-1, with TRBD1 matching over 7 bases. This CDR3 spans 17 amino acids. Per germline, CDR1 LGHDT and CDR2 YNNKEL (reference sequence). V dropped 0 bases and J dropped 0; count of bases not matched to a gene: 7. Written as DNA, the CDR3 is TGTGCCAGCAGCCAAGAATGGGACAGTTTGATGAACACTGAAGCTTTCTTT. Protein sequence: CASSQEWDSLMNTEAFF.